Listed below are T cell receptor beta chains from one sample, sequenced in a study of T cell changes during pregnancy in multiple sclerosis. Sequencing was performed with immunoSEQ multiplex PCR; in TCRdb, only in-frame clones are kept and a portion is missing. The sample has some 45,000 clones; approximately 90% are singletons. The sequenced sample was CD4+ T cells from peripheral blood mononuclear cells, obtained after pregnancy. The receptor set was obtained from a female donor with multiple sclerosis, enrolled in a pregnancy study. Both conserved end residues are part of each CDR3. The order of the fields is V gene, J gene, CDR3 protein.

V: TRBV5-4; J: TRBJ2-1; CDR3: CASSLGGAGGYNEQFF
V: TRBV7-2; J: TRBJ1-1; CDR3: CASSLATDRVRSEAFF
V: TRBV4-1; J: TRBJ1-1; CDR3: CASSGPLKNTEAFF
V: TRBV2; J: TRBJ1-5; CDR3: CASSEGTGGFQPQHF
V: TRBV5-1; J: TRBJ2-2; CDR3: CASSFLDTGELFF
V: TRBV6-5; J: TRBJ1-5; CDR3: CASSLTGGGFQPQHF
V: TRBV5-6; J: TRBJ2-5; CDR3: CASSLGLAGGGETQYF
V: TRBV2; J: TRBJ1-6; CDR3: CASSGQGDSPLHF
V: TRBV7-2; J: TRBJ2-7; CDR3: CASSSMGLYEQYF
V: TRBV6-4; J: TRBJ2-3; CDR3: CASSAIAGGLDTQYF
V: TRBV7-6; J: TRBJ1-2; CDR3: CASSLEQGVNYGYTF
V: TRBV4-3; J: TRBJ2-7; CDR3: CASSPSRDRFSYEQYF
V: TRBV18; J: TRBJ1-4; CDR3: CASSPAPRQTQNEKLFF
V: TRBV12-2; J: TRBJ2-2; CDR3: CASRLGPRGPGELFF
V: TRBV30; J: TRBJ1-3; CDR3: CAWSVATGSSSGNTIYF
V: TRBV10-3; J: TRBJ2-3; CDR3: CAISESLLAGTTDTQYF
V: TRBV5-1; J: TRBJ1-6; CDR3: CASSLGTGGMRSPLHF
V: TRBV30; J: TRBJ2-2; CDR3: CAWMRGTNTGELFF
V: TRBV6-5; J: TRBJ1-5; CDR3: CASSHHSNQPQHF
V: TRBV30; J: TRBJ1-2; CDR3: CAWGTGGFGGYTF
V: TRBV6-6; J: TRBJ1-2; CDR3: CASSYQRGRMGYGYTF
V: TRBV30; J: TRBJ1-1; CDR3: CAWSRGQANTEAFF
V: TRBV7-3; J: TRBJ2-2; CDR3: CASSLFSDTGELFF
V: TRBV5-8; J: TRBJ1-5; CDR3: CATTTRRRGQPQHF
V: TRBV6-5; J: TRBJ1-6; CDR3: CASSYPRGRNSPLHF
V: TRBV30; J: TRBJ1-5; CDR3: CAWSVSRYQPQHF
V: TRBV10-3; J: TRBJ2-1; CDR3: CATDRGGDEQFF
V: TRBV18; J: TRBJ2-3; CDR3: CASSPKGTGATDTQYF
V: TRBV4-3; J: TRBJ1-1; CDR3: CASSQRQGGLIMNTEAFF
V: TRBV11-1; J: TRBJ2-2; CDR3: CASSFPANTGELFF
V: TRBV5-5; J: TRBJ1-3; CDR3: CASSVDSGNTIYF
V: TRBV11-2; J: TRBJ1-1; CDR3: CASSSYTEAFF